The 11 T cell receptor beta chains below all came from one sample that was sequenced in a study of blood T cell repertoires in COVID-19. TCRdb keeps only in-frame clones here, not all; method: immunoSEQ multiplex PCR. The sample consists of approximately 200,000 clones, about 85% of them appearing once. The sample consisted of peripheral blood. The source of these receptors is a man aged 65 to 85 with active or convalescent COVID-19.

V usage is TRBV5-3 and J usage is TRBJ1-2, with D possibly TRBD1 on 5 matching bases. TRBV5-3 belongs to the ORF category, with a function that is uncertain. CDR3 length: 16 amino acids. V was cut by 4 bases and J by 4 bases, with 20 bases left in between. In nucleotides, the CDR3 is TGTGCCAGAAGCCCTCGGGTCAGGGTTCGAGTCTATGGCTACACCTTC. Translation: CARSPRVRVRVYGYTF.

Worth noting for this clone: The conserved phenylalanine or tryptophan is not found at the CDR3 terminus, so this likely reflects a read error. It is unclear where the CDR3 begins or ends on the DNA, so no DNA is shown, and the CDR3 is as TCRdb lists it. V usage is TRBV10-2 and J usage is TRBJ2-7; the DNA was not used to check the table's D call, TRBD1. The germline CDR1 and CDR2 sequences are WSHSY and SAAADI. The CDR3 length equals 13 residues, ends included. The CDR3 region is CASSQTPTPTISL.

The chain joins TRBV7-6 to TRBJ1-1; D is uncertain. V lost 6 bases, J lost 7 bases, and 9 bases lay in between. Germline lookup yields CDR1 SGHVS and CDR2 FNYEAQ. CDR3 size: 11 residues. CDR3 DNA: TGTGCCAGCAGTCTAGGTAGTGAAGCTTTCTTT. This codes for CASSLGSEAFF.

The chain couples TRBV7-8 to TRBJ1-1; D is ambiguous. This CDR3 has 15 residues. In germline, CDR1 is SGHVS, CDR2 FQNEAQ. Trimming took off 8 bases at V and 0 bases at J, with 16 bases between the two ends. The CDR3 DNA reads TGTGCCAGCCATACGGGAGAAAGGGTGAACACTGAAGCTTTCTTT. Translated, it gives CASHTGERVNTEAFF.

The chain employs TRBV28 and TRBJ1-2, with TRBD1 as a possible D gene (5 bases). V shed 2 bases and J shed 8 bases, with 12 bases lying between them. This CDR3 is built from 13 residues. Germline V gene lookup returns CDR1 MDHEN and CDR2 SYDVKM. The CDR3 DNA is TGTGCCAGCAGTTTAATCGGGGGAAAGGGCTACACCTTC. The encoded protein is CASSLIGGKGYTF.

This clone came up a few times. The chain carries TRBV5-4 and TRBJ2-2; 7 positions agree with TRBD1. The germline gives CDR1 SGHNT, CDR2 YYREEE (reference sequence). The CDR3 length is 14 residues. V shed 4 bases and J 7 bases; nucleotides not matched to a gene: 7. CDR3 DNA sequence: TGTGCCAGCAGCCACCGGGACAGAGACGGGGAGCTGTTTTTT. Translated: CASSHRDRDGELFF.

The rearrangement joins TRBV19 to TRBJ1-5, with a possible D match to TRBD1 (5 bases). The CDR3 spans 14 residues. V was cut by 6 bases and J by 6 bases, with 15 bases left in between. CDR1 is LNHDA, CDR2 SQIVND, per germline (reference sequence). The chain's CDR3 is CASSQGSQPQPQHF. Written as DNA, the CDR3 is TGTGCCAGTAGCCAGGGTTCTCAGCCTCAGCCCCAGCATTTT.

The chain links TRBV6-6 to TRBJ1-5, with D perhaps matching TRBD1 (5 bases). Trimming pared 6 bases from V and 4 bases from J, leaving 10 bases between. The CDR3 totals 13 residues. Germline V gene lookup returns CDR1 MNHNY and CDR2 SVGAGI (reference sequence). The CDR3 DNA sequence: TGTGCCAGCAGCTGGGACTTAAATCAGCCCCAGCATTTT. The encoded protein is CASSWDLNQPQHF.

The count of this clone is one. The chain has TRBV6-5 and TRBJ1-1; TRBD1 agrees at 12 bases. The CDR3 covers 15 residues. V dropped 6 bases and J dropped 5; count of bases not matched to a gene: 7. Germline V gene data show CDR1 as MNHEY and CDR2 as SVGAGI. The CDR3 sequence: CASRPGTGGRTEAFF. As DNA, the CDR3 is TGTGCCAGCAGACCGGGGACAGGGGGCCGGACTGAAGCTTTCTTT.

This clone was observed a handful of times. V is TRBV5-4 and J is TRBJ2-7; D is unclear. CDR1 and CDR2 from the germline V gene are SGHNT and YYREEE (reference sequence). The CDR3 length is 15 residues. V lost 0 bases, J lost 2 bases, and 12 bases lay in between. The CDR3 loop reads CASSLDPFSAYEQYF. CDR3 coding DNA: TGTGCCAGCAGCTTGGACCCGTTCAGCGCCTACGAGCAGTACTTC.

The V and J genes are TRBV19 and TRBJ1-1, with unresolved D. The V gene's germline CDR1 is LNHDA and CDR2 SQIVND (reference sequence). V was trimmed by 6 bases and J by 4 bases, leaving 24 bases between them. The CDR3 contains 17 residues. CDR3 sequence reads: CASSPRPRMSGGTEAFF. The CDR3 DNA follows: TGTGCCAGTAGCCCCAGGCCCAGGATGTCGGGAGGCACTGAAGCTTTCTTT.